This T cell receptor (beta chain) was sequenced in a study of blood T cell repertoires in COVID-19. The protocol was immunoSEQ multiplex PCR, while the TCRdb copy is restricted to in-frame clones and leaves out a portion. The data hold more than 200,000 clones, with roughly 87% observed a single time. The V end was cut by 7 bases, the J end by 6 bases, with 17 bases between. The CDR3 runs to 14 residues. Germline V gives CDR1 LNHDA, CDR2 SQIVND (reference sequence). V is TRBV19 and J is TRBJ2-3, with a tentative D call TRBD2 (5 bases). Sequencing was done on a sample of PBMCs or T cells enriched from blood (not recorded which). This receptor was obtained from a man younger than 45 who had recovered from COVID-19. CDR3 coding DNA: TGTGCCAGTAATATTGGAGGATCTTTGGATACGCAGTATTTT. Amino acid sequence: CASNIGGSLDTQYF.